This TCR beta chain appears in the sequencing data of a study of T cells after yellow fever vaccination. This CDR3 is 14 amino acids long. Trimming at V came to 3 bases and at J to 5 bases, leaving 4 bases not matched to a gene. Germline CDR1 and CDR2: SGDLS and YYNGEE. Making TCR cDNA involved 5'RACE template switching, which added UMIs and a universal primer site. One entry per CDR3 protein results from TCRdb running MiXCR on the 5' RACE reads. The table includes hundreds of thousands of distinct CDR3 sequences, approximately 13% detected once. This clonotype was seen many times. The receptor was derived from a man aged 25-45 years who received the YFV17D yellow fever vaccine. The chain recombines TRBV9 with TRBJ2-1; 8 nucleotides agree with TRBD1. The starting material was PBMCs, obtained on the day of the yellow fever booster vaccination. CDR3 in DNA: TGTGCCAGCAGCGAGGACAGGGCGGACAATGAGCAGTTCTTC. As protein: CASSEDRADNEQFF.